A single sample gave rise to the 6 T cell receptor beta chains below, sequenced in a study of T cell responses to AZD1222 COVID-19 vaccine. Assay used: immunoSEQ multiplex PCR; TCRdb lists only in-frame clones, some missing. The table has about 94,000 clones, about 88% seen once. The sequenced sample was peripheral blood, obtained on day 0 of AZD1222 vaccination. The source of these receptors is an adult in good health.

The chain joins TRBV6-6 to TRBJ2-7; D not resolved. V was pared by 5 bases and J by 2 bases, with 10 bases between. Per the germline V gene, CDR1 is MNHNY and CDR2 is SVGAGI (reference sequence). The CDR3 has 13 residues. The CDR3 DNA reads TGTGCCAGCAGTCTGACGCCCACCTACGAGCAGTACTTC. This sequence encodes CASSLTPTYEQYF.

V usage is TRBV5-4 and J usage is TRBJ2-5; 8 bases agree with TRBD2. V lost 5 bases, J lost 5 bases, and 11 bases stayed unmatched. CDR1 SGHNT and CDR2 YYREEE come from the germline V gene (reference sequence). The CDR3 contains 15 residues. CDR3 DNA sequence: TGTGCCAGCAGTCCCGCCGGGGGGGCCGGGGAGACCCAGTACTTC. This sequence encodes CASSPAGGAGETQYF. Full variable domain (rest looked up from reference TRBV5-4 and TRBJ2-5): ETGVTQSPTHLIKTRGQQVTLRCSSQSGHNTVSWYQQALGQGPQFIFQYYREEENGRGNFPPRFSGLQFPNYSSELNVNALELDDSALYLCASSPAGGAGETQYFGPGTRLLVL.

The V and J genes are TRBV5-6 and TRBJ1-2; 8 bases match TRBD1. The CDR3 spans 13 residues. Germline V lookup: CDR1 SGHDT, CDR2 YYEEEE. The V and J ends lost 4 bases and 8 bases, in that order; junction bases with no gene match: 7. The CDR3 protein is CASSATGVEGYTF. Here the CDR3 DNA reads TGTGCCAGCAGCGCGACAGGGGTAGAAGGCTACACCTTC. The variable domain in full, with the rest retrieved from reference TRBV5-6 and TRBJ1-2, is DAGVTQSPTHLIKTRGQQVTLRCSPKSGHDTVSWYQQALGQGPQFIFQYYEEEERQRGNFPDRFSGHQFPNYSSELNVNALLLGDSALYLCASSATGVEGYTFGSGTRLTVV.

The CDR3 DNA follows: TGTGCCTGGAGCGAATCTAATTCACCCCTCCACTTT. This gives the protein CAWSESNSPLHF. The gene calls are TRBV30 and TRBJ1-6; no reliable D call. Trimming took 3 bases from V and 6 from J, leaving 6 bases between them. Germline V lookup: CDR1 GTSNPN, CDR2 SVGIG (reference sequence). This CDR3 region has 12 residues.

The chain combines TRBV5-4 with TRBJ1-1, with a weak D call TRBD1 (6 bases). Trimming shortened V by 3 bases and J by 1 base, and 13 bases separated the two germline ends. There are 15 residues in the CDR3. Germline CDR1 SGHNT, CDR2 YYREEE (reference sequence). CDR3 sequence: CASSYPQGSNTEAFF. CDR3 nucleotide sequence: TGTGCCAGCAGCTACCCACAGGGATCGAACACTGAAGCTTTCTTT. Full variable domain (outside the CDR3, taken from reference TRBV5-4 and TRBJ1-1): ETGVTQSPTHLIKTRGQQVTLRCSSQSGHNTVSWYQQALGQGPQFIFQYYREEENGRGNFPPRFSGLQFPNYSSELNVNALELDDSALYLCASSYPQGSNTEAFFGQGTRLTVV.

CDR3 sequence reads: CASRGRTSGIIPSSYEQYF. DNA of the CDR3: TGTGCCAGCAGGGGGAGGACTAGCGGGATTATTCCGAGCTCCTACGAGCAGTACTTC. The chain recombines TRBV12-1 with TRBJ2-7; the table's D gene call, TRBD2, was not cross checked with the DNA. TRBV12-1 is described as a pseudogene. The CDR3 covers 19 residues.